This entry lists 26 T cell receptor beta chains sequenced from one sample in a study of regulatory T cells in long-lasting Graves disease. The time point denotes: newly diagnosed GD, antithyroid drugs for less than 3 months. Making the TCR library involved RNA that had been extracted from PBMCs. The authors built TCR beta libraries using iRepertoire HTBI primers and Arm-PCR of CDR3 regions. TCRdb called the multiplex PCR reads again in MiXCR, with one record for every CDR3 protein. The profile shows more than 400,000 distinct CDR3 sequences, roughly 15% of them singletons. This sample was shared with a second study, whose subject was T cells in Graves' hyperthyroidism and ophthalmopathy.

The sample in question was peripheral blood mononuclear cells (PBMCs), obtained at new diagnosis, from a patient treated with antithyroid drugs. The receptors were gathered from a woman under 40 with Graves disease.

Ten or more counts support this clonotype. The chain has TRBV11-2 and TRBJ2-3, with 8 bases fitting TRBD2. V shed 5 bases and J 4 bases; nucleotides not matched to a gene: 8. CDR1 and CDR2 from the germline V gene are SGHAT and FQNNGV. CDR3 length: 15 amino acids. In nucleotides, the CDR3 is TGTGCCAGCAGCGAGGCGGGAGGTGTATCAGATACGCAGTATTTT. It codes for CASSEAGGVSDTQYF.

This clonotype was detected a few times. The chain combines TRBV9 with TRBJ2-1, with 8 bases identical to TRBD2. The CDR3 has 15 amino acids. Germline CDR1 SGDLS, CDR2 YYNGEE. V was pared by 6 bases and J by 2 bases, with 7 bases of the junction left unmatched. CDR3 DNA: TGTGCCAGCACCTTACTAGCGGAGCCCTACAATGAGCAGTTCTTC. This gives the protein CASTLLAEPYNEQFF.

This clonotype was seen ten or more times. The CDR3 sequence: CASSGTENSPLHF. The CDR3 nucleotides are TGTGCCAGCAGCGGAACGGAGAATTCACCCCTCCACTTT. The rearrangement uses TRBV3-1 and TRBJ1-6; D ambiguous. V was clipped by 5 bases and J by 7 bases, with 9 bases between them. The length of the CDR3 is 13 residues. From germline, CDR1 is LGHDT and CDR2 YNNKEL (reference sequence). The full variable domain, with the rest looked up from reference TRBV3-1 and TRBJ1-6, is DTAVSQTPKYLVTQMGNDKSIKCEQNLGHDTMYWYKQDSKKFLKIMFSYNNKELIINETVPNRFSPKSPDKAHLNLHINSLELGDSAVYFCASSGTENSPLHFGNGTRLTVT.

This clonotype was detected many times. CDR3 sequence (DNA): TGTGCCAGCGACCTCGGACAGGACTCCTACGAGCAGTACTTC. It specifies CASDLGQDSYEQYF. The J gene is TRBJ2-7, the V gene TRBV10-3, with TRBD1 identical over 7 bases. The CDR3 spans 14 residues. CDR1 is ENHRY, CDR2 SYGVKD, per germline. V gave up 10 bases and J gave up 0 bases; unmatched junction bases: 9.

This clonotype was seen ten or more times. The V gene is TRBV14, the J gene TRBJ2-3, with 9 positions matching TRBD1. Germline V lookup: CDR1 SGHDN, CDR2 FVKESK. Losses at the gene ends were 4 bases for V and 6 bases for J; bases not matched to a gene: 5. The CDR3 is made up of 14 amino acids. CDR3 sequence (DNA): TGTGCCAGCAGCCCCTGGACAGGGGTGGATACGCAGTATTTT. Amino acid sequence: CASSPWTGVDTQYF.

Ten or more counts support this clonotype. The V and J genes are TRBV5-5 and TRBJ1-2; the D gene is possibly TRBD1 (5 bases). CDR1 is SGHKS and CDR2 is YYEKEE in the germline V gene (reference sequence). Deletions cut 2 bases from V and 5 bases from J, with 19 bases between. The length of the CDR3 is 16 residues. The CDR3 loop is CASSFLLTGTEYGYTF. The CDR3 DNA reads as TGTGCCAGCAGCTTCCTCCTTACCGGGACGGAGTATGGCTACACCTTC.

This clonotype was recorded at least ten times. The rearrangement joins TRBV9 to TRBJ2-1, with 9 bases that match TRBD2. CDR3 length: 16 residues. Germline CDR1 and CDR2: SGDLS and YYNGEE. V dropped 5 bases and J dropped 6; count of bases not matched to a gene: 12. The CDR3 here is CASSETGTSIGNEQFF. CDR3 nucleotides: TGTGCCAGCAGTGAGACCGGGACTAGCATTGGCAATGAGCAGTTCTTC. Full variable domain (rest looked up from reference TRBV9 and TRBJ2-1): DSGVTQTPKHLITATGQRVTLRCSPRSGDLSVYWYQQSLDQGLQFLIQYYNGEERAKGNILERFSAQQFPDLHSELNLSSLELGDSALYFCASSETGTSIGNEQFFGPGTRLTVL.

This clonotype has ten or more counts. V and J are TRBV20-1 and TRBJ1-2; 7 nucleotides agree with TRBD1. The germline CDR1 and CDR2 sequences are DFQATT and SNEGSKA (reference sequence). The CDR3 is 13 residues long. After removal of 4 bases from V and 8 bases from J, the junction contained 10 bases not matched to a gene. The CDR3 here is CSATTTGDRGYTF. CDR3 sequence (DNA): TGCAGTGCTACCACCACAGGGGACCGGGGCTACACCTTC.

The chain is built from TRBV28 and TRBJ1-5; D is uncertain. The V gene lost 9 bases and the J gene lost 0 bases, with 9 bases spanning the gap. The CDR3 runs to 13 residues. CDR1 is MDHEN, CDR2 SYDVKM, per germline. This CDR3 reads CASGETSNQPQHF. The CDR3 bases are TGTGCCAGTGGGGAAACTAGCAATCAGCCCCAGCATTTT.

This chain links TRBV4-2 with TRBJ2-4, with D tentatively TRBD1 (6 bases). Trimming removed 2 bases at V and 5 bases at J, with 13 bases between. The germline gives CDR1 LGHNA, CDR2 YNFKEQ. The CDR3 contains 15 residues. CDR3 amino acids: CASSQTGPGENIQYF. Here the CDR3 DNA reads TGTGCCAGCAGCCAAACAGGGCCAGGGGAAAACATTCAGTACTTC.

This clonotype was recorded at least ten times. The chain is built from TRBV11-2 and TRBJ2-1; 7 bases are a match to TRBD1. From germline, CDR1 is SGHAT and CDR2 FQNNGV. CDR3 length: 17 residues. V shed 1 base and J 1 base; nucleotides not matched to a gene: 7. Here the CDR3 DNA reads TGTGCCAGCAGCTTAGGACAGGGTTTGGGATCCTACAATGAGCAGTTCTTC. Translated, it gives CASSLGQGLGSYNEQFF.

V is TRBV6-2 or TRBV6-3 and J is TRBJ2-1; weak D call: TRBD1 (5 bases). From germline, CDR1 is MNHEY and CDR2 SVGEGT. The CDR3 runs to 16 residues. The V end was cut by 5 bases, the J end by 4 bases, with 18 bases between. CDR3 sequence (DNA): TGTGCCAGCAGTGAACGGGTGGGGCGGAGATACAATGAGCAGTTCTTC. Residues: CASSERVGRRYNEQFF.

This clonotype has a handful of counts. The chain combines TRBV4-1 with TRBJ1-5; D possibly corresponds to TRBD1 (6 bases). This CDR3 spans 17 amino acids. Germline V gene data show CDR1 as MGHRA and CDR2 as YSYEKL. Trimming shortened V by 4 bases and J by 10 bases, and 26 bases separated the two germline ends. CDR3 nucleotides: TGCGCCAGCAGCCTTTTGACGACAGGCCCTGAGGGGGGACCCCAGCATTTT. It specifies CASSLLTTGPEGGPQHF.

The chain combines TRBV5-1 with TRBJ1-1; a weak D match, TRBD1 (6 bases). The germline V gene encodes CDR1 SGHRS and CDR2 YFSETQ. The CDR3 is 13 amino acids. The V and J ends lost 6 bases and 2 bases respectively, with 11 bases between them. In DNA form, the CDR3 reads TGCGCCAGCAAGATACAGGGTAACACTGAAGCTTTCTTT. This translates into CASKIQGNTEAFF.

V gene TRBV19 combines with J gene TRBJ1-5; D is unclear. This CDR3 spans 14 amino acids. Germline V CDR1 and CDR2: LNHDA, SQIVND (reference sequence). V lost 5 bases and J lost 5, with 13 bases in between. The CDR3 bases are TGTGCCAGTAGTTGGGCAGGCTCGGATCAGCCCCAGCATTTT. This translates into CASSWAGSDQPQHF.

This clonotype showed up many times. The V and J genes are TRBV10-3 and TRBJ2-1; D may be TRBD2 (5 bases). This CDR3 region has 13 residues. The V end lost 10 bases, the J end lost 0 bases, and 10 bases lay between the germline ends. The germline V gene has CDR1 ENHRY and CDR2 SYGVKD. The CDR3 loop is CATTGSSYNEQFF. CDR3 sequence (DNA): TGTGCCACCACGGGGAGCTCCTACAATGAGCAGTTCTTC.

There are a few counts of this clonotype. The chain combines TRBV24-1 with TRBJ1-5; D is undetermined. Germline CDR1 is KGHDR and CDR2 is SFDVKD. This CDR3 is built from 13 residues. Trimming took 1 base from V and 3 from J, leaving 3 bases between them. The CDR3 region is CATSDFANQPQHF. The CDR3 DNA reads TGTGCCACCAGTGATTTTGCCAATCAGCCCCAGCATTTT.

CDR3 protein: CAISESGGSYEQYF. The CDR3 nucleotides are TGTGCCATCAGTGAGTCGGGCGGGAGCTACGAGCAGTACTTC. The chain uses TRBV10-3 and TRBJ2-7; 7 bases match TRBD2. The CDR3 spans 14 residues. Germline V lookup: CDR1 ENHRY, CDR2 SYGVKD. The trim removed 0 bases at V and 3 bases at J, leaving 2 bases unmatched.

This clonotype was seen at least ten times. The genes are TRBV28 and TRBJ2-5, with 9 nucleotides matching TRBD2. Germline loops: CDR1 MDHEN, CDR2 SYDVKM. The ends lost 8 bases at V and 4 bases at J; junction bases unmatched: 11. The CDR3 consists of 15 residues. The CDR3 reads CASLSPLAGTETQYF. The CDR3 coding sequence is TGTGCCAGCTTATCTCCACTAGCGGGTACAGAGACCCAGTACTTC.

As to this clonotype: A read error may produce the germline difference seen at one junction end. The chain carries TRBV9 and TRBJ2-3; 10 bases align to TRBD2. The CDR3 loop spans 16 amino acids. The V gene's germline CDR1 is SGDLS and CDR2 YYNGEE. Here the CDR3 reads CASSDGTSESTDTQYF. The CDR3 DNA reads as TGCGCCAGCAGCGACGGGACTAGCGAAAGCACAGATACGCAGTATTTT.

This clonotype has ten or more counts. The chain has TRBV30 and TRBJ2-1; 13 bases agree with TRBD2. Germline V gives CDR1 GTSNPN, CDR2 SVGIG (reference sequence). This CDR3 has 15 amino acids. The ends lost 0 bases at V and 15 bases at J; junction bases unmatched: 11. The CDR3 here is CAWSVSGLAGDKSFF. The CDR3 nucleotides read TGTGCCTGGAGTGTATCAGGACTAGCGGGAGACAAGTCGTTCTTC. The variable domain in full, with the rest retrieved from reference TRBV30 and TRBJ2-1, is SQTIHQWPATLVQPVGSPLSLECTVEGTSNPNLYWYRQAAGRGLQLLFYSVGIGQISSEVPQNLSASRPQDRQFILSSKKLLLSDSGFYLCAWSVSGLAGDKSFFGPGTRLTVL.

The chain couples TRBV30 to TRBJ1-5; D uncertain. Germline V lookup: CDR1 GTSNPN, CDR2 SVGIG (reference sequence). There are 11 residues in the CDR3. Trimming cost V 0 bases and J 9 bases, with 6 bases left between them. The CDR3 here is CAWSVGGPQHF. The CDR3 DNA is TGTGCCTGGAGTGTTGGCGGGCCCCAGCATTTT.

This clonotype was observed at least ten times. The genes are TRBV11-2 and TRBJ2-1; D is unresolved. The CDR3 is 13 amino acids. CDR1 and CDR2 (germline): SGHAT, FQNNGV. Deletions cut 5 bases from V and 5 bases from J, with 10 bases between. The CDR3 loop is CASSVGGHNEQFF. CDR3 sequence (DNA): TGTGCCAGCAGCGTCGGCGGCCACAATGAGCAGTTCTTC. Supplemented by reference TRBV11-2 and TRBJ2-1, the full variable domain reads EAGVAQSPRYKIIEKRQSVAFWCNPISGHATLYWYQQILGQGPKLLIQFQNNGVVDDSQLPKDRFSAERLKGVDSTLKIQPAKLEDSAVYLCASSVGGHNEQFFGPGTRLTVL.

The V and J genes are TRBV3-2 and TRBJ2-2. TRBV3-2 is flagged as a pseudogene. The CDR3 sequence is 14 residues long. The CDR3 region has the DNA TGTGCCAGCAGCCAAGACAGGCAAACCGGGGAGCTGTTTTTT. It translates to CASSQDRQTGELFF.

This clonotype was detected ten times or more. The chain links TRBV28 to TRBJ1-5; D uncertain. CDR1 is MDHEN and CDR2 is SYDVKM in the germline V gene. The CDR3 loop spans 15 amino acids. V dropped 5 bases and J dropped 2 bases, with 13 bases sitting between them. The CDR3 reads CASSTPEVGNQPQHF. The CDR3 DNA reads as TGTGCCAGCAGTACACCGGAGGTGGGCAATCAGCCCCAGCATTTT.

This clonotype came up many times. The rearrangement links TRBV2 to TRBJ1-2; 7 positions match TRBD1. The CDR3 is 13 amino acids. V shed 8 bases, J shed 5 bases, and the junction held 8 bases outside the gene matches. From germline, CDR1 is SNHLY and CDR2 FYNNEI. CDR3 protein: CASGWDSRYGYTF. The CDR3 DNA follows: TGTGCCAGCGGCTGGGACAGCCGATATGGCTACACCTTC.